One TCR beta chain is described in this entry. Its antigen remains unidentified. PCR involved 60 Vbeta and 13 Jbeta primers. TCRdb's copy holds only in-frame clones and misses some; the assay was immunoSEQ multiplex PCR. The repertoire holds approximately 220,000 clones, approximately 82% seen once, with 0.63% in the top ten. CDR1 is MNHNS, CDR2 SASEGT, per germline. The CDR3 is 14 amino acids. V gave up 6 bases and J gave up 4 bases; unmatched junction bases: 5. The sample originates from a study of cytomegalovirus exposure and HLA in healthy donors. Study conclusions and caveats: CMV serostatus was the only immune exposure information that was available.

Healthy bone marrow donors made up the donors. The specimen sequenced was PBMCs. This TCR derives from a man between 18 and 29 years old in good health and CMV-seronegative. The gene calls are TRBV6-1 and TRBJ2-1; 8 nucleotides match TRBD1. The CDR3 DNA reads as TGTGCCAGCAGGCCGGGACAGGATTACAATGAGCAGTTCTTC. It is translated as CASRPGQDYNEQFF.